This entry lists 20 T cell receptor beta chains sequenced from one sample in a study of cytomegalovirus exposure and HLA in healthy donors. PCR was performed using 60 Vbeta and 13 Jbeta primers. The repertoire was sequenced with immunoSEQ multiplex PCR; TCRdb's copy has only in-frame clones and lacks some. The sample yields 150,000 to 200,000 clones, around 81% seen once. The sequenced material came from PBMCs. These receptors came from a woman aged 18-29 years in good health and CMV-seropositive.

V and J are TRBV7-2 and TRBJ2-4, with TRBD2 matching 8 bases. Germline CDR1 reads SGHTA; CDR2 reads FQGNSA. CDR3 size: 15 residues. Unmatched junction bases numbered 8, after V lost 6 bases and J lost 4 bases. Written as DNA, the CDR3 is TGTGCCAGCAGTCGGGCGGGCGGGGGGAAAAACATTCAGTACTTC. It specifies CASSRAGGGKNIQYF.

This chain's CDR3 is CASSIQGAPFTGELFF. CDR3 nucleotides: TGTGCCAGTAGTATTCAAGGGGCACCGTTCACCGGGGAGCTGTTTTTT. The chain has TRBV19 and TRBJ2-2, with D possibly TRBD1 on 5 matching bases. This CDR3 is built from 16 residues. Germline CDR1 reads LNHDA; CDR2 reads SQIVND (reference sequence). Trimming cost V 3 bases and J 4 bases, with 15 bases left between them.

The V call is TRBV11-2, the J call TRBJ2-1, with 7 bases fitting TRBD2. Germline CDR1 reads SGHAT; CDR2 reads FQNNGV. This CDR3 region has 14 residues. V shed 2 bases and J 8 bases; nucleotides not matched to a gene: 6. CDR3 sequence reads: CASSLSRGRDEQFF. CDR3 sequence (DNA): TGTGCCAGCAGCTTAAGTCGGGGGAGGGATGAGCAGTTCTTC.

This clone has only a few counts. V gene TRBV29-1 combines with J gene TRBJ1-1, with 8 bases identical to TRBD1. The V and J ends lost 7 bases and 1 base, in that order; junction bases with no gene match: 5. The CDR3 loop spans 13 amino acids. CDR1 and CDR2 from the germline V gene are SQVTM and ANQGSEA. As DNA, the CDR3 is TGCAGCGGTACAACAGGGGGGAACACTGAAGCTTTCTTT. Translation gives CSGTTGGNTEAFF. Using reference TRBV29-1 and TRBJ1-1 for the parts outside the CDR3, the full variable domain is SAVISQKPSRDICQRGTSLTIQCQVDSQVTMMFWYRQQPGQSLTLIATANQGSEATYESGFVIDKFPISRPNLTFSTLTVSNMSPEDSSIYLCSGTTGGNTEAFFGQGTRLTVV.

The J gene is TRBJ2-5, the V gene TRBV6-5; D call uncertain. The J call may be mistaken, given a closer DNA end match to TRBJ2-7. Germline V gene lookup returns CDR1 MNHEY and CDR2 SVGAGI. This CDR3 contains 13 residues. CDR3 coding DNA: TGTGCCAGCAGTCGCGGTCCCTCCTACGAGCAGTACTTC. It codes for CASSRGPSYEQYF.

The CDR3 region is CASSSGTGGHEQYF. The CDR3 DNA follows: TGTGCCAGCAGCTCCGGGACAGGGGGCCACGAGCAGTACTTC. The chain recombines TRBV7-9 with TRBJ2-5, with 12 nucleotides matching TRBD1. The end of the DNA fits TRBJ2-7 better, so the J call may be wrong. CDR3 size: 14 residues. Germline values: CDR1 SEHNR, CDR2 FQNEAQ (reference sequence).

The chain carries TRBV4-2 and TRBJ2-7; tentatively, D is TRBD2 (7 bases). The germline CDR1 and CDR2 sequences are LGHNA and YNFKEQ. V lost 0 bases to trimming and J lost 0 bases, with 12 bases between them. The length of the CDR3 is 16 residues. CDR3 bases: TGTGCCAGCAGCCAAGATCCGGGGGGCCCCTCCTACGAGCAGTACTTC. This encodes CASSQDPGGPSYEQYF.

This clone appeared many times. The rearrangement joins TRBV6-4 to TRBJ2-6, with D unclear. Trimming shortened V by 0 bases and J by 2 bases, and 8 bases separated the two germline ends. Germline CDR1 MRHNA, CDR2 SNTAGT. This CDR3 has 16 residues. CDR3: CASSDSSSTGANVLTF. The CDR3 region has the DNA TGTGCCAGCAGTGACTCGAGTTCCACTGGGGCCAACGTCCTGACTTTC.

The V call is TRBV5-4, the J call TRBJ1-3; D ambiguous. Trimming stripped 2 bases from V and 3 bases from J, with 3 bases between. The CDR3 loop spans 12 amino acids. Germline V CDR1 and CDR2: SGHNT, YYREEE (reference sequence). Written as DNA, the CDR3 is TGTGCCAGCAGCTTCGGTGGAAACACCATATATTTT. Encoded protein: CASSFGGNTIYF.

The chain employs TRBV19 and TRBJ1-1; no firm D call. Germline V CDR1 and CDR2: LNHDA, SQIVND (reference sequence). The CDR3 loop spans 16 amino acids. V shed 0 bases and J shed 0 bases, with 11 bases lying between them. This chain's CDR3 is CASSIDQTGMNTEAFF. Here the CDR3 DNA reads TGTGCCAGTAGTATAGATCAGACGGGGATGAACACTGAAGCTTTCTTT.

This chain joins TRBV28 and TRBJ2-2; 10 bases agree with TRBD2. Per germline, CDR1 MDHEN and CDR2 SYDVKM. This CDR3 has 20 amino acids. Trimming took 3 bases from V and 4 from J; bases not matched to a gene: 17. The CDR3 DNA is TGTGCCAGCAGTTTTTTGTTTATAGTAGGCAGGACTAGCGGCACCGGGGAGCTGTTTTTT. Its translation is CASSFLFIVGRTSGTGELFF.

This chain joins TRBV9 and TRBJ2-5, with 8 bases aligning to TRBD2. CDR1 is SGDLS, CDR2 YYNGEE, per germline. Trimming removed 4 bases from V and 5 bases from J; junction bases left unmatched: 13. This CDR3 region has 16 residues. This CDR3 is CASSSFPGGAEETQYF. The CDR3 DNA reads as TGTGCCAGCAGCTCGTTCCCCGGGGGGGCGGAGGAGACCCAGTACTTC.

Regarding this clone: An end of the junction differs from the germline gene, which may be a read error. Other DNA sequences in this specimen translate into the identical CDR3. This rearrangement joins TRBV6-5 to TRBJ1-6, with 10 positions matching TRBD1. CDR3 length: 15 residues. Germline loops: CDR1 MNHEY, CDR2 SVGAGI. Here the CDR3 DNA reads TGCGCCAGCAAGCCCGCCGACAGGGGGCTCTTACCCCTCCACTTT. As protein: CASKPADRGLLPLHF.

Only one count was recorded for this clone. The chain has TRBV9 and TRBJ2-1; D may be TRBD2 (7 bases). Germline assignment: CDR1 SGDLS and CDR2 YYNGEE. CDR3 size: 18 residues. The germline V and J ends were trimmed by 0 bases and 8 bases, with 24 bases remaining between them. This CDR3 is CASSVGGAPRAGGYEQFF. As DNA, the CDR3 is TGTGCCAGCAGCGTAGGGGGGGCCCCGCGGGCCGGGGGGTATGAGCAGTTCTTC.

This chain uses TRBV2 with TRBJ2-1, with 10 bases matching TRBD1. CDR1 is SNHLY, CDR2 FYNNEI, per germline. This CDR3 is built from 19 residues. J lost 0 bases, V lost 3 bases, and 11 bases had no gene match. The CDR3 nucleotides are TGTGCCAGCAGTGAGCGGGACAGGGGTTTGGGGTTCTCCTACAATGAGCAGTTCTTC. Translated, it gives CASSERDRGLGFSYNEQFF.

The CDR3 sequence: CASSHRDRGDQETQYF. As DNA, the CDR3 is TGTGCCAGCAGCCACCGGGACAGGGGAGACCAAGAGACCCAGTACTTC. This rearrangement joins TRBV7-9 to TRBJ2-5; TRBD1 agrees at 10 bases. V shed 5 bases and J 0 bases; nucleotides not matched to a gene: 6. Germline V gene data show CDR1 as SEHNR and CDR2 as FQNEAQ (reference sequence). The CDR3 contains 16 residues.

V usage is TRBV30 and J usage is TRBJ2-3, with 10 nucleotides matching TRBD2. This CDR3 contains 14 residues. The V gene end was trimmed by 5 bases and the J gene end by 8 bases; junction bases not matched to a gene: 10. Germline V gene lookup returns CDR1 GTSNPN and CDR2 SVGIG (reference sequence). CDR3 sequence (DNA): TGTGCCTGGGGTGCAAGCGGGGGGGCCTCTACGCAGTATTTT. Amino acid sequence: CAWGASGGASTQYF.

A few counts support this clone. The rearrangement uses TRBV6-6 and TRBJ1-1; D is possibly TRBD1 (6 bases). This CDR3 comprises 14 residues. Germline-derived CDR1 and CDR2 are MNHNY and SVGAGI (reference sequence). Trimming left V 7 bases short and J 1 base short, with 13 bases between. The CDR3 sequence: CASKISGQNTEAFF. The CDR3 DNA reads TGTGCCAGCAAGATTTCGGGACAGAACACTGAAGCTTTCTTT.

V and J are TRBV7-6 and TRBJ2-7; TRBD1 agrees at 9 bases. Per germline, CDR1 SGHVS and CDR2 FNYEAQ. This CDR3 has 12 residues. V trimming: 5 bases; J trimming: 5 bases; junction bases outside the gene matches: 1. In DNA form, the CDR3 reads TGTGCCAGCAGCAACAGGGGGCACGAGCAGTACTTC. Its protein is CASSNRGHEQYF.

The CDR3 here is CASSLNSYTDTQYF. The CDR3 bases are TGTGCCAGCAGCTTGAACTCCTACACAGATACGCAGTATTTT. This rearrangement joins TRBV5-5 to TRBJ2-3; D ambiguous. Per germline, CDR1 SGHKS and CDR2 YYEKEE (reference sequence). Trimming cost V 1 base and J 2 bases, with 8 bases left between them. There are 14 residues in the CDR3.